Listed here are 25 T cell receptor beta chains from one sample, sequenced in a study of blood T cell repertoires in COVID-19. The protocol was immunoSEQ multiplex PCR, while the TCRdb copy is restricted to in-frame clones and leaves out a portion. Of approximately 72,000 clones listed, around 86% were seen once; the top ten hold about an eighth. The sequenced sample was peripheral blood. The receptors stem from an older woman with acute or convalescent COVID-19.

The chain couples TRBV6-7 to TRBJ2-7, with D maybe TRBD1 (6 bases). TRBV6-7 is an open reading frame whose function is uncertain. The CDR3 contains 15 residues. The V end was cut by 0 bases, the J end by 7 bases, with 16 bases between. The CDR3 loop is CASSYSRTDFREQYF. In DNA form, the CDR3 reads TGTGCCAGCAGTTACTCGCGGACAGATTTCCGGGAGCAGTACTTC.

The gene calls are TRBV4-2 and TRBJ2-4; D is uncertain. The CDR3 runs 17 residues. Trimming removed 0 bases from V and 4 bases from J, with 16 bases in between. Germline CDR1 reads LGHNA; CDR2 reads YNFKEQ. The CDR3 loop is CASSQDFSSGPKNIQYF. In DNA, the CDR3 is TGTGCCAGCAGCCAAGATTTTAGTTCTGGGCCAAAAAACATTCAGTACTTC.

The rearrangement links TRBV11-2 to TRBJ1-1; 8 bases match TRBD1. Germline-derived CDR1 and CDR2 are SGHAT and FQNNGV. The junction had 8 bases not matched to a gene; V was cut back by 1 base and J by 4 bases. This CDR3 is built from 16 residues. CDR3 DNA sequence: TGTGCCAGCAGCTTAGTACAGGGGGGTCTGACCACTGAAGCTTTCTTT. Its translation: CASSLVQGGLTTEAFF. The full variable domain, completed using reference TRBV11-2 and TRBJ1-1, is EAGVAQSPRYKIIEKRQSVAFWCNPISGHATLYWYQQILGQGPKLLIQFQNNGVVDDSQLPKDRFSAERLKGVDSTLKIQPAKLEDSAVYLCASSLVQGGLTTEAFFGQGTRLTVV.

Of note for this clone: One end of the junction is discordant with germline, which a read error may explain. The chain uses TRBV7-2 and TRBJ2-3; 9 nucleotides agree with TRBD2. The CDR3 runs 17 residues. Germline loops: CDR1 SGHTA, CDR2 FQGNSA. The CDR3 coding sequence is TGTGCCAGCAGTTTAGTCGCGGGGGGGCTTCCTCCAGATACGCAGTATTTT. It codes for CASSLVAGGLPPDTQYF.

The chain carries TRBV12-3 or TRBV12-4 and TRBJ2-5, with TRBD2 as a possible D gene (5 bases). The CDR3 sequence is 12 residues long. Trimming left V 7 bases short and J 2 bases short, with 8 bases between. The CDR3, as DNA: TGTGCCAGCACTAGCTCACAAGAGACCCAGTACTTC. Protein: CASTSSQETQYF.

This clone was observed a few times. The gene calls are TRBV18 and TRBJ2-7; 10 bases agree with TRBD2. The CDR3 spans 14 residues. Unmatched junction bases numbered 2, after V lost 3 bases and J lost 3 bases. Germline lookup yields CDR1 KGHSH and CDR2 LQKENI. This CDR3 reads CASSPGTSVYEQYF. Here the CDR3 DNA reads TGTGCCAGCTCACCTGGGACTAGCGTCTACGAGCAGTACTTC.

CDR3 sequence (DNA): TGTGCCAGCAGCCAAGCGGGAGCATCTAATGAAAAACTGTTTTTT. Its protein is CASSQAGASNEKLFF. This sequence joins TRBV3-1 (or the pseudogene TRBV3-2) and TRBJ1-4; D call uncertain. The CDR3 runs to 15 residues. The V end lost 1 base, the J end lost 3 bases, and 9 bases lay between the germline ends. Per the germline V gene, CDR1 is LGHDT and CDR2 is YNNKEL (reference sequence).

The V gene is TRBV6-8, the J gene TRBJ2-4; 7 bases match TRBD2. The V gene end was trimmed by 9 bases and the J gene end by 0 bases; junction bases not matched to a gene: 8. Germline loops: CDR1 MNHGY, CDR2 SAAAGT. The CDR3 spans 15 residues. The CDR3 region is CARFGGRLAKNIQYF. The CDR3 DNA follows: TGTGCCAGGTTCGGGGGGAGGCTAGCCAAAAACATTCAGTACTTC.

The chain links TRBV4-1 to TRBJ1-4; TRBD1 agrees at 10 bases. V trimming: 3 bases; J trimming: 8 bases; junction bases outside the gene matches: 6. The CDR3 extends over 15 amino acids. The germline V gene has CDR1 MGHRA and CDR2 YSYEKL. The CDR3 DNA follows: TGCGCCAGCAGCCACGACAGGGGGCGCAGGGAAAAACTGTTTTTT. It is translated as CASSHDRGRREKLFF.

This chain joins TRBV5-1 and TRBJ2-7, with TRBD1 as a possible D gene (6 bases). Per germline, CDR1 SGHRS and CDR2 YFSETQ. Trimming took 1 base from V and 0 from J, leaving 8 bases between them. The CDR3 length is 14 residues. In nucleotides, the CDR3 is TGCGCCAGCAGCTTGAGGGGGAACTCCTACGAGCAGTACTTC. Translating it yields CASSLRGNSYEQYF.

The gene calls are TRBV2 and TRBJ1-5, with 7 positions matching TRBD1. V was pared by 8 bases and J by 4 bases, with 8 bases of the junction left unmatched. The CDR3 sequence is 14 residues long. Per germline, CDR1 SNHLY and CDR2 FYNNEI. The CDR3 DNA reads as TGTGCCAGCGGGTTGGGACAGCCTAATCAGCCCCAGCATTTT. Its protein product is CASGLGQPNQPQHF.

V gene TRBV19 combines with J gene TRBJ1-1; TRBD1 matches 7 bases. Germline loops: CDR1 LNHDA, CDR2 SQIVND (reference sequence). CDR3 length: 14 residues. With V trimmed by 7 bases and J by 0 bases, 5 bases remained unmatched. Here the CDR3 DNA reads TGTGCCAGTACCATGGACAGGTTGAACACTGAAGCTTTCTTT. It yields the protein CASTMDRLNTEAFF. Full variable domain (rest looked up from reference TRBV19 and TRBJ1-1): DGGITQSPKYLFRKEGQNVTLSCEQNLNHDAMYWYRQDPGQGLRLIYYSQIVNDFQKGDIAEGYSVSREKKESFPLTVTSAQKNPTAFYLCASTMDRLNTEAFFGQGTRLTVV.

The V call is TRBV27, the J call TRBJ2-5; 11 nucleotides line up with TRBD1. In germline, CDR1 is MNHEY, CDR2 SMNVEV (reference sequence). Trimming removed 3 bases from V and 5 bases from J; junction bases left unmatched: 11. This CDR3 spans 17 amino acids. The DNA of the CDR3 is TGTGCCAGCAGTTTCGGTGGGCGGACAGGGGGCGAGGAGACCCAGTACTTC. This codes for CASSFGGRTGGEETQYF.

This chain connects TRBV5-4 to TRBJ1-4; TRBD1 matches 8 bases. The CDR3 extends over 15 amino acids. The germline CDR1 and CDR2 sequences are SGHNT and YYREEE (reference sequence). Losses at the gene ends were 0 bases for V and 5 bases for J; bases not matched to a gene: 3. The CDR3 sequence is CASSLETGVNEKLFF. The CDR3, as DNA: TGTGCCAGCAGCTTGGAGACAGGGGTCAATGAAAAACTGTTTTTT.

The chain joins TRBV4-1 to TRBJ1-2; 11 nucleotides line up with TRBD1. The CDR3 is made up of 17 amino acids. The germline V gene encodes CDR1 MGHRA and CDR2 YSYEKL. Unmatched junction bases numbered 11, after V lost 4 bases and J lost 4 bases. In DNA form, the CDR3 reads TGCGCCAGCAGCCCGGGGACAGGGGGAAGGCGGGGCTATGGCTACACCTTC. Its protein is CASSPGTGGRRGYGYTF.

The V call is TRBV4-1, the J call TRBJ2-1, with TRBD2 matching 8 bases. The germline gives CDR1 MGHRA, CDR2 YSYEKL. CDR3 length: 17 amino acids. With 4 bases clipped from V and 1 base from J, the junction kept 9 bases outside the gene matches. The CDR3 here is CASSPSILADSYNEQFF. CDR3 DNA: TGCGCCAGCAGCCCCTCGATACTAGCGGATTCCTACAATGAGCAGTTCTTC.

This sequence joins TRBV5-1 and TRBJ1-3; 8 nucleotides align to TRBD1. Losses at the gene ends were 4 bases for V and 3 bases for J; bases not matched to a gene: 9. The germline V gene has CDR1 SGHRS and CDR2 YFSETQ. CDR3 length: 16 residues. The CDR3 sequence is CASSDWGQALGNTIYF. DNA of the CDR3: TGCGCCAGCAGCGACTGGGGACAGGCTCTTGGAAACACCATATATTTT.

This CDR3 is CASSPFDRTNTGELFF. For the CDR3, the DNA is TGTGCCAGCAGCCCTTTCGACAGGACGAACACCGGGGAGCTGTTTTTT. V usage is TRBV14 and J usage is TRBJ2-2, with D possibly TRBD1 on 6 matching bases. Germline CDR1 reads SGHDN; CDR2 reads FVKESK. The CDR3 spans 16 residues. V was shortened by 4 bases and J by 0 bases, with 12 bases between the two germline ends.

The CDR3 nucleotides are TGTGCCAGCAGTAGGGACAGGGGACCAAGCACAGATACGCAGTATTTT. Its translation is CASSRDRGPSTDTQYF. This chain connects TRBV27 to TRBJ2-3; 10 bases fit TRBD1. Trimming cost V 5 bases and J 0 bases; bases outside gene matches: 5. Germline V gene sequence: CDR1 MNHEY, CDR2 SMNVEV (reference sequence). The CDR3 runs to 16 residues.

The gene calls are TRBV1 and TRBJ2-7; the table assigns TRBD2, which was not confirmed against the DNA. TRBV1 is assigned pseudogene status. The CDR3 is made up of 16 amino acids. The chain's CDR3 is CTSSPGMRGADYEQYF. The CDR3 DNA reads TGCACCAGCAGCCCAGGGATGCGGGGGGCGGATTACGAGCAGTACTTC.

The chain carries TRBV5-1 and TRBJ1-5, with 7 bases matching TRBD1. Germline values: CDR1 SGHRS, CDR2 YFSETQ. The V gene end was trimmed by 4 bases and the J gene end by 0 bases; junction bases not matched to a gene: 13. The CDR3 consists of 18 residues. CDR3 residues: CASSPRPGGPNSNQPQHF. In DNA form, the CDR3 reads TGCGCCAGCAGCCCCCGGCCAGGGGGACCTAATAGCAATCAGCCCCAGCATTTT. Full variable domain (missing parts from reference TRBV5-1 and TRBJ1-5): KAGVTQTPRYLIKTRGQQVTLSCSPISGHRSVSWYQQTPGQGLQFLFEYFSETQRNKGNFPGRFSGRQFSNSRSEMNVSTLELGDSALYLCASSPRPGGPNSNQPQHFGDGTRLSIL.

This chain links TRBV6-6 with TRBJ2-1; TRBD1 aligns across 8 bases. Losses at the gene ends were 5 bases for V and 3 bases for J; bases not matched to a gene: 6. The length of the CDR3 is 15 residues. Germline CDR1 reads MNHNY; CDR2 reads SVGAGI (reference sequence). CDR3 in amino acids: CASSTQGGGYNEQFF. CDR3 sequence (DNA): TGTGCCAGCAGTACACAGGGGGGCGGCTACAATGAGCAGTTCTTC.

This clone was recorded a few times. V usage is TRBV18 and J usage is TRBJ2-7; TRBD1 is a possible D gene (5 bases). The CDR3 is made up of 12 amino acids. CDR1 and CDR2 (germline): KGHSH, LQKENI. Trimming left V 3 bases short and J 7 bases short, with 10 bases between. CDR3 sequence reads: CASSPQGWEQYF. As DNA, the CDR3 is TGTGCCAGCTCACCGCAGGGTTGGGAGCAGTACTTC.

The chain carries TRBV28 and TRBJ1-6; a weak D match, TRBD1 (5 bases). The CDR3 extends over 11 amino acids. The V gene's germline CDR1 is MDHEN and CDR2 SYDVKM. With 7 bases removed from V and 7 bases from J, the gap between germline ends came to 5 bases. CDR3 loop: CASKGNSPLHF. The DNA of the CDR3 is TGTGCCAGCAAGGGGAATTCACCCCTCCACTTT.

The CDR3 sequence is CASSSHYRGRSQETQYF. The CDR3, as DNA: TGCGCCAGCAGCTCTCATTACAGGGGACGGAGTCAAGAGACCCAGTACTTC. This chain links TRBV5-1 with TRBJ2-5; 7 nucleotides match TRBD1. Germline-derived CDR1 and CDR2 are SGHRS and YFSETQ. The CDR3 spans 17 residues. V lost 3 bases to trimming and J lost 2 bases; unmatched junction nucleotides: 13.